These 19 T cell receptor beta chains were sequenced from one sample in a study of regulatory T cells in long-lasting Graves disease. Time point defined: newly diagnosed GD, antithyroid drugs for less than 3 months. PBMC RNA was the source of the TCR library. The TCR beta library used iRepertoire HTBI primers with Arm-PCR amplification of CDR3. One entry per CDR3 protein, called by TCRdb with MiXCR from the multiplex PCR reads. The data contain approximately 400,000 distinct CDR3 sequences, 15% to 19% of them singletons. The material was peripheral blood mononuclear cells (PBMCs), obtained at new diagnosis, from a patient treated with antithyroid drugs. The receptors originated from a female donor with Graves disease.

The rearrangement uses TRBV7-6 and TRBJ2-2; D is undetermined. Germline V gene lookup returns CDR1 SGHVS and CDR2 FNYEAQ. CDR3 length equals 15 residues. V lost 0 bases, J lost 3 bases, and 8 bases lay in between. CDR3 DNA sequence: TGTGCCAGCAGCTTAGCTGGGTGGGACACCGGGGAGCTGTTTTTT. Amino acid sequence: CASSLAGWDTGELFF.

The rearrangement uses TRBV29-1 and TRBJ1-1; D uncertain. Germline-derived CDR1 and CDR2 are SQVTM and ANQGSEA. V was cut by 1 base and J by 4 bases, with 7 bases left in between. The CDR3 runs to 12 residues. The CDR3 DNA reads as TGCAGCGTTGAAGCCCGGGGCACTGAAGCTTTCTTT. Translation gives CSVEARGTEAFF.

At least ten counts were recorded for this clonotype. The V and J genes are TRBV7-9 and TRBJ2-5; D ambiguous. Germline V gene lookup returns CDR1 SEHNR and CDR2 FQNEAQ (reference sequence). The CDR3 sequence is 14 residues long. Between the trimmed V and J ends, which lost 3 bases and 3 bases, there was a span of 11 bases. The CDR3 sequence: CASSFPSAKETQYF. The CDR3 DNA reads TGTGCCAGCAGCTTTCCCAGCGCTAAAGAGACCCAGTACTTC.

The chain couples TRBV29-1 to TRBJ2-1; D may be TRBD1 (5 bases). The CDR3 is 16 residues long. The germline V and J ends were trimmed by 3 bases and 5 bases, with 20 bases remaining between them. Germline CDR1 and CDR2: SQVTM and ANQGSEA. CDR3 DNA sequence: TGCAGCGTTGAGTTAGGGCGCAGGGTGTTCGACAATGAGCAGTTCTTC. Encoded protein: CSVELGRRVFDNEQFF.

In its sample, this clonotype was seen many times. J is TRBJ1-5 and V is TRBV7-2; TRBD1 aligns across 8 bases. This CDR3 has 14 amino acids. Trimming cost V 4 bases and J 2 bases; bases outside gene matches: 1. CDR1 SGHTA and CDR2 FQGNSA come from the germline V gene. This chain's CDR3 is CASSSTGGNQPQHF. The CDR3 nucleotides are TGTGCCAGCAGCTCGACAGGGGGCAATCAGCCCCAGCATTTT.

This clonotype occurred many times. V is TRBV4-1 and J is TRBJ2-1, with D unresolved. CDR1 MGHRA and CDR2 YSYEKL come from the germline V gene. The V end lost 4 bases, the J end lost 0 bases, and 13 bases lay between the germline ends. The CDR3 has 16 residues. CDR3 nucleotides: TGCGCCAGCAGCCCAACTCACCCGAGCTCCTACAATGAGCAGTTCTTC. This codes for CASSPTHPSSYNEQFF.

The rearrangement uses TRBV4-3 and TRBJ2-3; TRBD1 agrees at 10 bases. This CDR3 spans 17 amino acids. With 2 bases clipped from V and 2 bases from J, the junction kept 7 bases outside the gene matches. Germline lookup yields CDR1 LGHNA and CDR2 YSLEER. The CDR3 loop reads CASSQLGQGSFTDTQYF. In DNA, the CDR3 is TGCGCCAGCAGCCAACTGGGACAGGGGTCCTTCACAGATACGCAGTATTTT.

As concerns this clonotype: As the CDR3 is not closed by the conserved phenylalanine or tryptophan, this likely results from a read error. The rearrangement uses TRBV25-1 and TRBJ2-5, with D possibly matching TRBD2 (5 bases). This CDR3 has 17 amino acids. CDR1 and CDR2 from the germline V gene are MGHDK and SYGVNS. V gave up 7 bases and J gave up 4 bases, with 25 bases separating them. The CDR3 sequence: CASTKVGVSSPGETQYS. The DNA for the CDR3 is TGTGCCAGCACCAAAGTCGGGGTTAGTTCCCCGGGAGAGACCCAGTACTCC.

Details on this clonotype: A far larger clone is one nucleotide away, so this likely arose from a read error. As the CDR3 is not closed by the conserved phenylalanine or tryptophan, this likely results from a read error. V gene TRBV7-6 combines with J gene TRBJ2-5; 7 positions agree with TRBD1. Germline assignment: CDR1 SGHVS and CDR2 FNYEAQ. This CDR3 region has 14 residues. The V segment lost 6 bases and the J segment 1 base; nucleotides outside the gene matches: 5. The CDR3 DNA is TGTGCCAGCAGTGGGGGACAGCTCCAAGAGACCCAGTACCTC. Its protein is CASSGGQLQETQYL.

This clonotype appeared many times. The chain uses TRBV3-1 and TRBJ1-2; tentative D call: TRBD1 (5 bases). This CDR3 region has 14 residues. V was clipped by 8 bases and J by 6 bases, with 19 bases between them. Germline loops: CDR1 LGHDT, CDR2 YNNKEL (reference sequence). The CDR3 DNA follows: TGTGCCAGCGGACCCGGGGGTTTTAATCATGGCTACACCTTC. Amino acids: CASGPGGFNHGYTF.

V is TRBV11-3 and J is TRBJ1-5; D possibly corresponds to TRBD1 (5 bases). Germline V gene sequence: CDR1 SGHNT, CDR2 YENEEA. CDR3 length: 17 amino acids. The V and J ends lost 5 bases and 1 base respectively, with 18 bases between them. This CDR3 is CASSPPGQAASNQPQHF. In DNA, the CDR3 is TGTGCCAGCAGCCCCCCGGGGCAGGCCGCGAGCAATCAGCCCCAGCATTTT.

Ten or more counts support this clonotype. The chain is built from TRBV11-1 and TRBJ1-2; TRBD1 aligns across 12 bases. This CDR3 is 16 amino acids long. CDR1 is SGHAT and CDR2 is FQDESV in the germline V gene (reference sequence). The V segment lost 5 bases and the J segment 5 bases; nucleotides outside the gene matches: 9. In nucleotides, the CDR3 is TGTGCCAGCAGCAATACCCCGGGACAGGGGGCTTATGGCTACACCTTC. Amino acid sequence: CASSNTPGQGAYGYTF.

This clonotype appeared many times. The chain employs TRBV29-1 and TRBJ1-2, with D perhaps matching TRBD1 (5 bases). CDR3 size: 13 residues. The germline gives CDR1 SQVTM, CDR2 ANQGSEA. The ends were cut back, 2 bases at V and 5 bases at J, with 12 bases in the middle. The CDR3 DNA reads TGCAGCGTTGAAAGTGGGACCCTTTATGGCTACACCTTC. Protein product: CSVESGTLYGYTF.

This chain joins TRBV19 and TRBJ1-3; D gene unclear. The CDR3 is made up of 16 amino acids. Germline values: CDR1 LNHDA, CDR2 SQIVND (reference sequence). Deletions cut 4 bases from V and 16 bases from J, with 29 bases between. In DNA form, the CDR3 reads TGTGCCAGTAGTAAGGCCTACGCAAGCCGCTCTGGAAGGGTGTATTTT. It codes for CASSKAYASRSGRVYF.

This clonotype was counted at least ten times. This chain joins TRBV20-1 and TRBJ2-5; D unclear. Trimming pared 0 bases from V and 3 bases from J, leaving 8 bases between. CDR3 size: 13 residues. CDR1 DFQATT and CDR2 SNEGSKA come from the germline V gene (reference sequence). CDR3 sequence reads: CSAREGYKETQYF. DNA of the CDR3: TGCAGTGCTAGAGAGGGATATAAAGAGACCCAGTACTTC.

As for this clonotype: A much larger clone differs by one base, so this may be a read error. The CDR3 protein is CASSDRRGNTIYF. In DNA, the CDR3 is TGTGCCAGCAGTGACCGGCGGGGAAACACCATATATTTT. The V and J genes are TRBV2 and TRBJ1-3, with D unclear. CDR3 length: 13 amino acids. With 3 bases removed from V and 4 bases from J, the gap between germline ends came to 7 bases. Germline values: CDR1 SNHLY, CDR2 FYNNEI.

This clonotype turned up a few times. This sequence joins TRBV4-1 and TRBJ1-6; D gene uncertain. Trimming pared 1 base from V and 6 bases from J, leaving 10 bases between. The CDR3 loop spans 15 amino acids. Germline values: CDR1 MGHRA, CDR2 YSYEKL. CDR3 in amino acids: CASSQVVTVNSPLHF. The CDR3 nucleotides are TGCGCCAGCAGCCAAGTTGTAACGGTTAATTCACCCCTCCACTTT.

This clonotype came up many times. The limits of the CDR3 on the DNA are not certain, so only TCRdb's listed CDR3 is given. V is TRBV11-2 and J is TRBJ2-3; the D segment call TRBD1 is taken from the table without a DNA check. The CDR3 is 16 residues long, ends included. Germline assignment: CDR1 SGHAT and CDR2 FQNNGV. CDR3 sequence: CASSSSGGGSPDTQYF.

The CDR3 loop reads CASSQQGRWDTQYF. The CDR3 region has the DNA TGTGCCAGCAGCCAACAGGGCCGGTGGGATACGCAGTATTTT. The chain carries TRBV7-3 and TRBJ2-3; TRBD1 might be the D (6 bases). This CDR3 is built from 14 residues. Germline V gene data show CDR1 as SGHTA and CDR2 as FQGTGA. The germline V and J ends were trimmed by 5 bases and 6 bases, with 15 bases remaining between them.